This T cell receptor beta chain was identified during a study of blood T cells in healthy people across ages. General study points: It was held that the diversity estimates obtained from one million T cells were underestimates.

It was with a sample-barcoded 5' primer and a J-beta primer mix that a second PCR of about 6 to 12 cycles was run. MiXCR, applied by TCRdb to the 5' RACE reads, yields one record per CDR3 protein. The table shows about 970,000 distinct CDR3 sequences, with just over 50% occurring only once. Trimming took off 4 bases at V and 14 bases at J, with 14 bases between the two ends. The CDR3 sequence is 12 residues long. Germline assignment: CDR1 LGHDT and CDR2 YNNKEL (reference sequence). Concerning this clonotype: Its antigen is unidentified.

V gene TRBV3-1 combines with J gene TRBJ1-4, with no clear D. This sequence was found in a woman aged 55 to 70 in good health. Material for sequencing was blood. The CDR3, as DNA: TGTGCCAGCAGCCTAGCGCCCGCCGGGCTGTTTTTT. Its translation: CASSLAPAGLFF.